This T cell receptor (beta chain) was captured in a study of beta chain features in type 1 diabetes. Findings of the study overall: TCRB CDR3s were moderately but significantly shorter in Type 1 diabetes patients in all four CD4+ subsets.

In its sample, this clone was seen a few times. Its antigen is unidentified. What was sequenced were expressed TCRB transcripts, since all of the isolated RNA had been reverse transcribed. TCRdb keeps only in-frame clones here, not all; method: immunoSEQ multiplex PCR. The sample holds 300,000 or so clones, approximately 12% seen once. The CDR3 is 18 residues long. The ends lost 4 bases at V and 3 bases at J; junction bases unmatched: 11. Per germline, CDR1 SGHDT and CDR2 YYEEEE. The chain combines TRBV5-6 with TRBJ2-7; TRBD2 matches 15 bases. This TCR came from a young woman with type 1 diabetes. Input material: naive CD4+ T cells from blood. CDR3 coding DNA: TGTGCCAGCAGCACCCGGACTAGCGGGAGGGCCATGCTCTACGAGCAGTACTTC. Encoded protein: CASSTRTSGRAMLYEQYF.